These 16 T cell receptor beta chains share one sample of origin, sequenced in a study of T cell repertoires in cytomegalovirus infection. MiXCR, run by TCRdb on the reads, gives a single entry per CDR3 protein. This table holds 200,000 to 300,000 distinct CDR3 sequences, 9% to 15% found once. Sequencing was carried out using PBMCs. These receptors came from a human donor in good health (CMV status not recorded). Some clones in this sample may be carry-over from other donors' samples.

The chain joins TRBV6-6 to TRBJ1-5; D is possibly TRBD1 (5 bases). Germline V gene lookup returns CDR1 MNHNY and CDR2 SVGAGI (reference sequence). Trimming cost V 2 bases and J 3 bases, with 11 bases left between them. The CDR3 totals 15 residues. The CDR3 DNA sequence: TGTGCCAGCAGTTACAGGGGCAGGGACAATCAGCCCCAGCATTTT. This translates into CASSYRGRDNQPQHF.

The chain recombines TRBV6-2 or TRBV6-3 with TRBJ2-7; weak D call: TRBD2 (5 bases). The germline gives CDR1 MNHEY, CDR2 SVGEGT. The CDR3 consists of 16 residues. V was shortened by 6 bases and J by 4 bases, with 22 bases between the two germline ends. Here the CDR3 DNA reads TGTGCCAGCAGCACCCTTCCGCGGACGAGGGAGTACGAGCAGTACTTC. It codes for CASSTLPRTREYEQYF.

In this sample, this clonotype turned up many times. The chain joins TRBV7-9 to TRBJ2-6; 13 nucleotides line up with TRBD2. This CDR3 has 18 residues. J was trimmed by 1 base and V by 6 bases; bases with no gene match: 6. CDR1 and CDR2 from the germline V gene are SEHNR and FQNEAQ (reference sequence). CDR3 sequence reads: CASSSGTSGISGANVLTF. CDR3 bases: TGTGCCAGCAGTTCCGGGACTAGCGGGATTTCTGGGGCCAACGTCCTGACTTTC.

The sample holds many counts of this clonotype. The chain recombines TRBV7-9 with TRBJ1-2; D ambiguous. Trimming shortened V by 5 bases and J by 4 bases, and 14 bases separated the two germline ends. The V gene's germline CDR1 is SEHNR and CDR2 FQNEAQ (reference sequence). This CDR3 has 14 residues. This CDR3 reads CASSPIDMGYGYTF. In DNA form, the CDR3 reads TGTGCCAGCAGCCCCATCGACATGGGCTATGGCTACACCTTC.

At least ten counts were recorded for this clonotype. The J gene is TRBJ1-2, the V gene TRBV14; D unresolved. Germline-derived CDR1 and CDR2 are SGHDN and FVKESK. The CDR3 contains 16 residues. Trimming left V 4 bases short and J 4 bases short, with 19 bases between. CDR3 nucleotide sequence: TGTGCCAGCAGCCCGCTGGTGGCGGACGCTCTCTATGGCTACACCTTC. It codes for CASSPLVADALYGYTF.

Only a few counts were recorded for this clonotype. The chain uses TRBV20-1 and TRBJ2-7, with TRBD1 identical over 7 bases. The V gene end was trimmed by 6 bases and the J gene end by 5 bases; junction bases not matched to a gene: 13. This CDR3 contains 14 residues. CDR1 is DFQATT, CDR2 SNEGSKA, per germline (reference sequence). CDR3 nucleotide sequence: TGCAGTGCCCCGGACGTGACAGGGAAAAACGAGCAGTACTTC. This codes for CSAPDVTGKNEQYF.

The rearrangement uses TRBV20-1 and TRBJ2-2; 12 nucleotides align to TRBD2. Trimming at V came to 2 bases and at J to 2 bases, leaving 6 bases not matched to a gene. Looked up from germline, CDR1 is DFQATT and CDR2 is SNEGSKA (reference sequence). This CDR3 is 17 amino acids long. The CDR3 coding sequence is TGCAGTGCTAGACCTCGACTAGCGGGAGTTAACACCGGGGAGCTGTTTTTT. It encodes CSARPRLAGVNTGELFF.

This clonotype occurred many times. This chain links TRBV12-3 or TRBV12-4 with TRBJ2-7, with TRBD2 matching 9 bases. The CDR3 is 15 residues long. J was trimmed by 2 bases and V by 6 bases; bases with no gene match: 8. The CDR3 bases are TGTGCCAGCAGAGCCTCCGGCGGGAGGGCCTACGAGCAGTACTTC. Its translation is CASRASGGRAYEQYF.

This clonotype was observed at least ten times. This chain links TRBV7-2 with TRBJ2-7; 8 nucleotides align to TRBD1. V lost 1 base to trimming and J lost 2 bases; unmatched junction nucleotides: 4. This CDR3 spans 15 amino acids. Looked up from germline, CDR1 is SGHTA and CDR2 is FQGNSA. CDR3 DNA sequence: TGTGCCAGCAGCTTAGGACAGGGGTCCGCCTACGAGCAGTACTTC. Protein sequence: CASSLGQGSAYEQYF.

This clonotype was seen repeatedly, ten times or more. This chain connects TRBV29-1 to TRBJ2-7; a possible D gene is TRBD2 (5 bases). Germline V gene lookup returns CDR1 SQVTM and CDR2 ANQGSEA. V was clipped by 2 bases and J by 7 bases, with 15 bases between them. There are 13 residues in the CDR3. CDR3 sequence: CSVETMVRGEQYF. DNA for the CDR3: TGCAGCGTTGAAACAATGGTACGGGGTGAGCAGTACTTC.

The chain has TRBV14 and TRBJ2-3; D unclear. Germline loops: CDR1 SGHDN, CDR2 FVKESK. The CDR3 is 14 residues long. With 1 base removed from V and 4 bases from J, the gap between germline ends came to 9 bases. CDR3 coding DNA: TGTGCCAGCAGCCAAGGGAGACCCCCAGATACGCAGTATTTT. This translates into CASSQGRPPDTQYF.

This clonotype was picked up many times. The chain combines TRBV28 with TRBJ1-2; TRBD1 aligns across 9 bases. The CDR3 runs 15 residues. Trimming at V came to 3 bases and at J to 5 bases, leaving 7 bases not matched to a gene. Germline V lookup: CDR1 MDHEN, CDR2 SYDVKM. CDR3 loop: CASSFSGQGDYGYTF. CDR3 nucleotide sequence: TGTGCCAGCAGTTTTTCGGGACAGGGAGATTATGGCTACACCTTC.

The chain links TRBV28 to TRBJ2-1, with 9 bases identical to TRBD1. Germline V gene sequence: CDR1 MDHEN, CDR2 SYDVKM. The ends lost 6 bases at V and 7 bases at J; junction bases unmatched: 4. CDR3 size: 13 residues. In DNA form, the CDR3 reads TGTGCCAGCAGGGGGACAGGGAGGAATGAGCAGTTCTTC. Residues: CASRGTGRNEQFF.

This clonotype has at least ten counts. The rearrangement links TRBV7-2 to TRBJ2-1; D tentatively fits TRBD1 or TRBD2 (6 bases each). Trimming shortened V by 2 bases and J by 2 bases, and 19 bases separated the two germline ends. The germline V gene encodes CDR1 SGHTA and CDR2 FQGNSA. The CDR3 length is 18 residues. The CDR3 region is CASSLRGKGVAAYNEQFF. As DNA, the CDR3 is TGTGCCAGCAGCTTAAGGGGTAAGGGGGTAGCGGCCTACAATGAGCAGTTCTTC.

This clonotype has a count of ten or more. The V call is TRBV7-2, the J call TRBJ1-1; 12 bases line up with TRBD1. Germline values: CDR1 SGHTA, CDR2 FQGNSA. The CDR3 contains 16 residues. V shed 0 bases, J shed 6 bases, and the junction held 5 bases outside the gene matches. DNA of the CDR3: TGTGCCAGCAGCTTAGCGGGACAGGGGGCGACCGCTGAAGCTTTCTTT. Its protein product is CASSLAGQGATAEAFF.

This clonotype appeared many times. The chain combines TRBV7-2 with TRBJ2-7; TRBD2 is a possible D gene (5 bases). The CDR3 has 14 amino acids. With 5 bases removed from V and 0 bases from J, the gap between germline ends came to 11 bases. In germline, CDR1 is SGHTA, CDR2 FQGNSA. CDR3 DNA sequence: TGTGCCAGCAGCCCCAGACTAACCTCCTACGAGCAGTACTTC. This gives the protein CASSPRLTSYEQYF.